These 21 T cell receptor beta chains were sequenced from one sample in a study of blood T cell repertoires in COVID-19. Measured with immunoSEQ multiplex PCR; TCRdb has only the in-frame clones, and not every one. The sample includes around 160,000 clones, 84% of them seen just once. The material sequenced was peripheral blood. These TCRs come from a human donor in a cohort sampled during active COVID-19.

This chain joins TRBV7-2 and TRBJ2-3; TRBD1 is a possible D gene (5 bases). Deletions cut 0 bases from V and 1 base from J, with 5 bases between. This CDR3 spans 14 amino acids. Germline CDR1 and CDR2: SGHTA and FQGNSA. For the CDR3, the DNA is TGTGCCAGCAGCTTAGCAGGGGGCACAGATACGCAGTATTTT. Translated: CASSLAGGTDTQYF.

The V call is TRBV30, the J call TRBJ1-4; the match to TRBD1 covers 7 bases. J lost 8 bases, V lost 3 bases, and 6 bases had no gene match. Germline loops: CDR1 GTSNPN, CDR2 SVGIG (reference sequence). The CDR3 is 13 amino acids. CDR3 sequence reads: CAWRTQGGEKLFF. CDR3 in DNA: TGTGCCTGGAGAACTCAGGGGGGAGAAAAACTGTTTTTT.

The chain uses TRBV3-1 (or the pseudogene TRBV3-2) and TRBJ1-2; D uncertain. The germline gives CDR1 LGHDT, CDR2 YNNKEL (reference sequence). With 4 bases removed from V and 4 bases from J, the gap between germline ends came to 16 bases. The CDR3 spans 15 residues. The DNA for the CDR3 is TGTGCCAGCAGCCCCTCCCGTTCGGGTACCTATGGCTACACCTTC. It yields the protein CASSPSRSGTYGYTF.

This chain connects TRBV11-2 to TRBJ2-5; 10 bases are a match to TRBD2. Germline V CDR1 and CDR2: SGHAT, FQNNGV. The CDR3 extends over 18 amino acids. V lost 5 bases to trimming and J lost 1 base; unmatched junction nucleotides: 13. The CDR3 protein is CASSPARSSGGLQETQYF. Written as DNA, the CDR3 is TGTGCCAGCAGCCCTGCTCGCTCTAGCGGGGGCCTCCAAGAGACCCAGTACTTC.

V and J are TRBV4-3 and TRBJ1-1; D ambiguous. V was trimmed by 4 bases and J by 7 bases, leaving 13 bases between them. Germline V lookup: CDR1 LGHNA, CDR2 YSLEER. The CDR3 length is 13 residues. Here the CDR3 DNA reads TGCGCCAGCAGCCGCCTGACGGGGAGTGAAGCTTTCTTT. Amino acid sequence: CASSRLTGSEAFF.

The V and J genes are TRBV9 and TRBJ1-2, with D perhaps TRBD1 (5 bases). The CDR3 is 15 residues long. Germline V gene lookup returns CDR1 SGDLS and CDR2 YYNGEE. The V gene lost 0 bases and the J gene lost 2 bases, with 11 bases spanning the gap. The CDR3 sequence: CASSVATDMNYGYTF. DNA of the CDR3: TGTGCCAGCAGCGTAGCGACGGACATGAACTATGGCTACACCTTC.

V is TRBV5-8 and J is TRBJ2-3; 9 positions match TRBD2. CDR3 length: 16 residues. V was pared by 1 base and J by 3 bases, with 6 bases of the junction left unmatched. Germline V gene sequence: CDR1 SGHTS, CDR2 YDEGEE. The CDR3 region is CASSLSRGGETDTQYF. CDR3 DNA sequence: TGTGCCAGCAGCTTGTCGCGGGGGGGCGAGACAGATACGCAGTATTTT.

The chain has TRBV5-5 and TRBJ2-3, with TRBD1 matching 8 bases. The CDR3 length is 17 residues. The germline gives CDR1 SGHKS, CDR2 YYEKEE (reference sequence). Trimming at V came to 2 bases and at J to 5 bases, leaving 13 bases not matched to a gene. This chain's CDR3 is CASSFSLQGAGGDTQYF. In DNA form, the CDR3 reads TGTGCCAGCAGCTTCTCATTGCAGGGGGCAGGCGGAGATACGCAGTATTTT.

The chain joins TRBV3-1 (or the pseudogene TRBV3-2) to TRBJ2-3; 8 positions agree with TRBD1. Germline V gene data show CDR1 as LGHDT and CDR2 as YNNKEL (reference sequence). After removal of 1 base from V and 1 base from J, the junction contained 4 bases not matched to a gene. The CDR3 sequence is 16 residues long. This CDR3 reads CASSQVPGGRTDTQYF. CDR3 nucleotide sequence: TGTGCCAGCAGCCAAGTTCCAGGGGGCCGCACAGATACGCAGTATTTT.

In this sample, this clone turned up a few times. The chain carries TRBV11-2 and TRBJ1-1, with a tentative D call TRBD1 (5 bases). Trimming removed 7 bases at V and 4 bases at J, with 13 bases between. Germline loops: CDR1 SGHAT, CDR2 FQNNGV. The CDR3 totals 13 residues. CDR3 sequence: CASTSGGPTEAFF. The CDR3 DNA follows: TGTGCCAGCACCTCCGGGGGTCCCACTGAAGCTTTCTTT.

The J gene is TRBJ1-1, the V gene TRBV6-5; the D is unclear. The V end lost 6 bases, the J end lost 0 bases, and 8 bases lay between the germline ends. The CDR3 covers 13 residues. The germline V gene encodes CDR1 MNHEY and CDR2 SVGAGI. The CDR3 DNA reads as TGTGCCAGCAGCCGGGTTATGAACACTGAAGCTTTCTTT. Protein: CASSRVMNTEAFF.

The chain couples TRBV3-1 (or the pseudogene TRBV3-2) to TRBJ2-7; 9 bases are a match to TRBD2. Germline-derived CDR1 and CDR2 are LGHDT and YNNKEL (reference sequence). This CDR3 has 15 amino acids. Trimming took 4 bases from V and 4 from J; bases not matched to a gene: 8. The CDR3, as DNA: TGTGCCAGCAGCCCAAGGGCTAGCGGGGCTTACGAGCAGTACTTC. Protein sequence: CASSPRASGAYEQYF.

The CDR3 DNA is TGTGCCACCAGTGATAACAGGGGTGAAAAACTGTTTTTT. As protein: CATSDNRGEKLFF. This sequence joins TRBV24-1 and TRBJ1-4; TRBD1 aligns across 7 bases. V gave up 3 bases and J gave up 7 bases; unmatched junction bases: 1. Germline V gene lookup returns CDR1 KGHDR and CDR2 SFDVKD. This CDR3 comprises 13 residues.

This sequence joins TRBV7-2 and TRBJ2-7, with a possible D match to TRBD2 (5 bases). The length of the CDR3 is 14 residues. V lost 5 bases to trimming and J lost 1 base, with 12 bases between them. Germline V gene data show CDR1 as SGHTA and CDR2 as FQGNSA. CDR3 sequence: CASSVLGISYEQYF. The CDR3 DNA sequence: TGTGCCAGCAGCGTTCTCGGGATTTCCTACGAGCAGTACTTC.

The CDR3 region is CASSFPGQGNYGYTF. The CDR3 DNA follows: TGTGCCAGCAGCTTTCCGGGACAAGGGAACTATGGCTACACCTTC. This rearrangement joins TRBV5-6 to TRBJ1-2, with a possible D match to TRBD1 (6 bases). Germline lookup yields CDR1 SGHDT and CDR2 YYEEEE. The CDR3 totals 15 residues. V was shortened by 2 bases and J by 2 bases, with 13 bases between the two germline ends. The complete variable domain, with remaining parts taken from reference TRBV5-6 and TRBJ1-2, reads DAGVTQSPTHLIKTRGQQVTLRCSPKSGHDTVSWYQQALGQGPQFIFQYYEEEERQRGNFPDRFSGHQFPNYSSELNVNALLLGDSALYLCASSFPGQGNYGYTFGSGTRLTVV.

The J gene is TRBJ2-5, the V gene TRBV5-6; 7 nucleotides match TRBD1. V lost 4 bases to trimming and J lost 5 bases; unmatched junction nucleotides: 8. Looked up from germline, CDR1 is SGHDT and CDR2 is YYEEEE. CDR3 length: 14 residues. CDR3 DNA: TGTGCCAGCAGCCCTGGACAGGTTGGTGAGACCCAGTACTTC. Translated, it gives CASSPGQVGETQYF.

The chain links TRBV19 to TRBJ1-2; 8 bases agree with TRBD1. V lost 1 base to trimming and J lost 4 bases; unmatched junction nucleotides: 5. CDR1 is LNHDA, CDR2 SQIVND, per germline (reference sequence). This CDR3 has 15 residues. The CDR3 DNA follows: TGTGCCAGTAGTATAGCAGGGGGCGGCGGCTATGGCTACACCTTC. It is translated as CASSIAGGGGYGYTF. Supplemented by reference TRBV19 and TRBJ1-2, the full variable domain reads DGGITQSPKYLFRKEGQNVTLSCEQNLNHDAMYWYRQDPGQGLRLIYYSQIVNDFQKGDIAEGYSVSREKKESFPLTVTSAQKNPTAFYLCASSIAGGGGYGYTFGSGTRLTVV.

The chain employs TRBV5-1 and TRBJ2-3, with D maybe TRBD2 (6 bases). In germline, CDR1 is SGHRS, CDR2 YFSETQ. The CDR3 runs to 16 residues. The ends were cut back, 0 bases at V and 6 bases at J, with 17 bases in the middle. CDR3 protein: CASSLGGRLDGDTQYF. CDR3 DNA sequence: TGCGCCAGCAGCTTGGGAGGGCGACTAGATGGGGATACGCAGTATTTT.

The chain links TRBV2 to TRBJ1-2; D ambiguous. The CDR3 is 14 residues long. Germline loops: CDR1 SNHLY, CDR2 FYNNEI. With 4 bases removed from V and 3 bases from J, the gap between germline ends came to 12 bases. The CDR3 region has the DNA TGTGCCAGCAGTGCTCTAGGTTCGTACTATGGCTACACCTTC. This codes for CASSALGSYYGYTF.

V is TRBV28 and J is TRBJ1-5; TRBD1 agrees at 9 bases. Trimming took 4 bases from V and 4 from J; bases not matched to a gene: 5. This CDR3 has 15 residues. Germline V gene data show CDR1 as MDHEN and CDR2 as SYDVKM. CDR3 nucleotides: TGTGCCAGCAGTTCACAGGGGGCTTGGAATCAGCCCCAGCATTTT. This codes for CASSSQGAWNQPQHF.

V usage is TRBV6-2 or TRBV6-3 and J usage is TRBJ2-5, with TRBD1 as a possible D gene (5 bases). Germline CDR1 is MNHEY and CDR2 is SVGEGT. CDR3 length: 14 residues. V lost 2 bases and J 3 bases, leaving 10 bases between the germline ends. The CDR3 region has the DNA TGTGCCAGCAGTTACAGCGCAGGGAAAGAGACCCAGTACTTC. It translates to CASSYSAGKETQYF.